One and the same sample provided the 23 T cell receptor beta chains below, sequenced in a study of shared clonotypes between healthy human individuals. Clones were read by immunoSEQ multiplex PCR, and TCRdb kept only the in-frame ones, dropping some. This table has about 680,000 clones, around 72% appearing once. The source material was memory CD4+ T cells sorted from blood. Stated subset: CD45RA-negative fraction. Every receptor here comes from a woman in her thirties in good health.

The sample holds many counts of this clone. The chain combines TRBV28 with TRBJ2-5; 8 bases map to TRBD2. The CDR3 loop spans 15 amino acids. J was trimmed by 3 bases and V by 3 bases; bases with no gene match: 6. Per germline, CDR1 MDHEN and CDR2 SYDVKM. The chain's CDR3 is CASSFWTSNEETQYF. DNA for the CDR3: TGTGCCAGCAGTTTCTGGACTAGCAACGAAGAGACCCAGTACTTC. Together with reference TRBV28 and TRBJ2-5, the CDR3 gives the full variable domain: DVKVTQSSRYLVKRTGEKVFLECVQDMDHENMFWYRQDPGLGLRLIYFSYDVKMKEKGDIPEGYSVSREKKERFSLILESASTNQTSMYLCASSFWTSNEETQYFGPGTRLLVL.

The DNA for the CDR3 is TGTGCCAGCAGCTTACGGACAGTCCCGGGGACTGAAGCTTTCTTT. Its protein product is CASSLRTVPGTEAFF. The chain has TRBV7-2 and TRBJ1-1; possibly TRBD1 for D (6 bases). V was trimmed by 2 bases and J by 5 bases, leaving 15 bases between them. The CDR3 loop spans 15 amino acids. Germline CDR1 SGHTA, CDR2 FQGNSA.

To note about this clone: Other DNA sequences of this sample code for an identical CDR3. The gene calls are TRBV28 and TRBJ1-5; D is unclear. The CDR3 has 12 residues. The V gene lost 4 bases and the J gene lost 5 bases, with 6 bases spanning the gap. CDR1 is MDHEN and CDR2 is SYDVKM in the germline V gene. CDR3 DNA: TGTGCCAGCAGTTCCACTGATCAGCCCCAGCATTTT. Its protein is CASSSTDQPQHF.

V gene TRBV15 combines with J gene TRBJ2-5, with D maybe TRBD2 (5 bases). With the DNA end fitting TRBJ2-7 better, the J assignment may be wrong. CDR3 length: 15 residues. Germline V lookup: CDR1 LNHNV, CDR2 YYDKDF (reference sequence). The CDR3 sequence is CATSRRSSESYEQYF. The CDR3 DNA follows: TGTGCCACCAGCAGAAGGAGTAGCGAATCCTACGAGCAGTACTTC.

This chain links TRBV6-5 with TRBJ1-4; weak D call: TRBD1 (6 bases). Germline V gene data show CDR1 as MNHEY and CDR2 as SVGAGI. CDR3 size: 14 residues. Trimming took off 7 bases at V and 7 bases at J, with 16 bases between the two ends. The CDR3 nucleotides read TGTGCCAGCAACGACAGACAGGAAGGTGAAAAACTGTTTTTT. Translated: CASNDRQEGEKLFF.

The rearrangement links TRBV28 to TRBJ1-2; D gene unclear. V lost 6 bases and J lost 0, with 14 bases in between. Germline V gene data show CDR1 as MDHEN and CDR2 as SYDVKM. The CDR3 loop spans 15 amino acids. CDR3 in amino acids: CASRGYSSTNYGYTF. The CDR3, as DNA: TGTGCCAGCAGAGGGTACAGCTCCACTAACTATGGCTACACCTTC.

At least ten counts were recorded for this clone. The CDR3 region is CSADPTREQYF. DNA of the CDR3: TGCAGTGCTGACCCTACACGCGAGCAGTACTTC. V usage is TRBV20-1 and J usage is TRBJ2-7; D gene unclear. This CDR3 contains 11 residues. Germline values: CDR1 DFQATT, CDR2 SNEGSKA (reference sequence). V shed 5 bases and J shed 6 bases, with 11 bases lying between them.

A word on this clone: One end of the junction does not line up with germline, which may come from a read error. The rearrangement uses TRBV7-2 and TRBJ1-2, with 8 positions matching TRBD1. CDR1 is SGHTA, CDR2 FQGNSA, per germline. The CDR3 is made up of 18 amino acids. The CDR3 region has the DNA TGTGCCAGCAGTTTAGCCCCCGGGACAGGAGGAAGGGACTATGGCTACACCTTC. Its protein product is CASSLAPGTGGRDYGYTF.

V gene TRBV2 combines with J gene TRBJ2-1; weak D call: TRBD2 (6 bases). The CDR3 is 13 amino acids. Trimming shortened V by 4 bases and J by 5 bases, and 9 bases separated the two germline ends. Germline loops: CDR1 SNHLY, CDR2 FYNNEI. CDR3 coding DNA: TGTGCCAGCAGTGGGGGGGTAAACAATGAGCAGTTCTTC. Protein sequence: CASSGGVNNEQFF.

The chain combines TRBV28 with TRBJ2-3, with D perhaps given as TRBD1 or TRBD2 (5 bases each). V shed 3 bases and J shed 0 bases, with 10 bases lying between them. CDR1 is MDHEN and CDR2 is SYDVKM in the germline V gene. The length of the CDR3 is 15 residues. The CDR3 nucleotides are TGTGCCAGCAGTTTGGGACGGCTAAGCACAGATACGCAGTATTTT. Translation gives CASSLGRLSTDTQYF.

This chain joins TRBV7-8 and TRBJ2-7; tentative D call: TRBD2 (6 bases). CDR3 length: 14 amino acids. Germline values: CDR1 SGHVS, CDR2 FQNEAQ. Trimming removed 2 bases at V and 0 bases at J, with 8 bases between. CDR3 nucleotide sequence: TGTGCCAGCAGCTTATATAGCGGCTCCTACGAGCAGTACTTC. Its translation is CASSLYSGSYEQYF.

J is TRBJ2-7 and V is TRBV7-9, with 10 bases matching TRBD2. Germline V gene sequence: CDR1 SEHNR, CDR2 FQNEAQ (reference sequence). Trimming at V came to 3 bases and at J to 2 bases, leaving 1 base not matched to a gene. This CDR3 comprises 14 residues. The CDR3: CASSFLAGAYEQYF. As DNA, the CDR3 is TGTGCCAGCAGCTTCCTAGCGGGAGCCTACGAGCAGTACTTC.

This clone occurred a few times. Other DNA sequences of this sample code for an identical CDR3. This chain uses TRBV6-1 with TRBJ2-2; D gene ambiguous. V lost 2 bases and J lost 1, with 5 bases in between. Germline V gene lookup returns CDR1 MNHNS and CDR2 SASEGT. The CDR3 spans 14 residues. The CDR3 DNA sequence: TGTGCCAGCAGTGAAATTGGGAACACCGGGGAGCTGTTTTTT. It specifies CASSEIGNTGELFF.

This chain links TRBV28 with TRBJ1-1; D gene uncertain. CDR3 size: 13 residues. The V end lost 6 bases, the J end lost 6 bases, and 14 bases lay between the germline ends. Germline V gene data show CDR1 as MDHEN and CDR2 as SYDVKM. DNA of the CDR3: TGTGCCAGCAGAACCATGGGTCGCGCTGAAGCTTTCTTT. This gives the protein CASRTMGRAEAFF.

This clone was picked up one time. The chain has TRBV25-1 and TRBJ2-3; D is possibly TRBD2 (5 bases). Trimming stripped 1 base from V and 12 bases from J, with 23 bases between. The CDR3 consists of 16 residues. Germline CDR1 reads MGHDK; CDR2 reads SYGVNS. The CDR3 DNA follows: TGTGCCAGCAGTGAATTCAGCGGAGAAACCAGATACGTACAGTATTTT. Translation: CASSEFSGETRYVQYF.

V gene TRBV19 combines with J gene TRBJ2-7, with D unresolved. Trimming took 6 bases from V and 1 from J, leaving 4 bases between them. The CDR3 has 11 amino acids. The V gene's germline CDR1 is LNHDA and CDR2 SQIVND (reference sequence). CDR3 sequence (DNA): TGTGCCAGTAGGGGATCCTACGAGCAGTACTTC. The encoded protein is CASRGSYEQYF.

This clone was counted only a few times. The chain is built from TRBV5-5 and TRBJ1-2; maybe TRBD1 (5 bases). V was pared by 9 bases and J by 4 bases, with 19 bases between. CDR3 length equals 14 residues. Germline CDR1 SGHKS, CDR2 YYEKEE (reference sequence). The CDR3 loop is CATHIGVSGYGYTF. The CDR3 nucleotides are TGTGCCACCCACATAGGGGTTTCTGGCTATGGCTACACCTTC. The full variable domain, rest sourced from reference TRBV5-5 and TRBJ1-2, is DAGVTQSPTHLIKTRGQQVTLRCSPISGHKSVSWYQQVLGQGPQFIFQYYEKEERGRGNFPDRFSARQFPNYSSELNVNALLLGDSALYLCATHIGVSGYGYTFGSGTRLTVV.

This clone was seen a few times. The CDR3 nucleotides read TGTGCCACCGGACAGGGAAATAGCAATCAGCCCCAGCATTTT. It codes for CATGQGNSNQPQHF. The J gene is TRBJ1-5, the V gene TRBV19; 8 nucleotides agree with TRBD1. Trimming at V came to 10 bases and at J to 0 bases, leaving 5 bases not matched to a gene. There are 14 residues in the CDR3. The germline gives CDR1 LNHDA, CDR2 SQIVND (reference sequence).

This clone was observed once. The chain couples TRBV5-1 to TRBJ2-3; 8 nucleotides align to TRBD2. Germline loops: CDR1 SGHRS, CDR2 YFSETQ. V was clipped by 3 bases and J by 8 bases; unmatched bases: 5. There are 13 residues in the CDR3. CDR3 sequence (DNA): TGCGCCAGCAGCTCGGGACTAGATGTTACGCAGTATTTT. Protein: CASSSGLDVTQYF.

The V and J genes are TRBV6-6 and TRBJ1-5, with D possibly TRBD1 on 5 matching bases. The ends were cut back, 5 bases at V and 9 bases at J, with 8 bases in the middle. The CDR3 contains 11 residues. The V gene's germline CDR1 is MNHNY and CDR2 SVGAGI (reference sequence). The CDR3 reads CASSPGGPQHF. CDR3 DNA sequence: TGTGCCAGCAGTCCGGGGGGGCCCCAGCATTTT.

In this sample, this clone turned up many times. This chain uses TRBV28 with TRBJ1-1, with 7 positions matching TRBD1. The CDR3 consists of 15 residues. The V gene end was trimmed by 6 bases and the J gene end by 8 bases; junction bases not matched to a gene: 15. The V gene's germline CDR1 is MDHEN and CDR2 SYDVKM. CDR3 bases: TGTGCCAGCAGCCAGGGGGACATATTACGCTCGGAAGCTTTCTTT. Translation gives CASSQGDILRSEAFF.

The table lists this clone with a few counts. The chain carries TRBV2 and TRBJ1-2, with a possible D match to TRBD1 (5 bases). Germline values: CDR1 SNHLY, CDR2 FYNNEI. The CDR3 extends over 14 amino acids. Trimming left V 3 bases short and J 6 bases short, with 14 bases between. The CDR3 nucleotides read TGTGCCAGCAGTGATCGGGGCAGGGCCAATGGCTACACCTTC. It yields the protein CASSDRGRANGYTF.

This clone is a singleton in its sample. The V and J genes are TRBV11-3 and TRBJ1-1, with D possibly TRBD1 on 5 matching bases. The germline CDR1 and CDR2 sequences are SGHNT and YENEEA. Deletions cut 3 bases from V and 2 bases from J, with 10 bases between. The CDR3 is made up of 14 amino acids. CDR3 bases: TGTGCCAGCAGCTTGGGGGGTTTCAACACTGAAGCTTTCTTT. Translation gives CASSLGGFNTEAFF.